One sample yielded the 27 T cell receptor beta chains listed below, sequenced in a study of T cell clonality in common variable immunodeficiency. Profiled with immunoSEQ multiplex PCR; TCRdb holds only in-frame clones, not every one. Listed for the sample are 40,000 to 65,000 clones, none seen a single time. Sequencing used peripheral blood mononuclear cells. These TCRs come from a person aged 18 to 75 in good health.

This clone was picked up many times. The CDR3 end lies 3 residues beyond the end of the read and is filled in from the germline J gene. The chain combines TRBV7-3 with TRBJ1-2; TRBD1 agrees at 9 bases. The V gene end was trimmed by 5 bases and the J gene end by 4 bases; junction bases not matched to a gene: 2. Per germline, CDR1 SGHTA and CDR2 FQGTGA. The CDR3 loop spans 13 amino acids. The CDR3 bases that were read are TGTGCCAGCAGCCCGACAGGGGGCTATGGC. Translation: CASSPTGGYG. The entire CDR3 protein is CASSPTGGYGYTF.

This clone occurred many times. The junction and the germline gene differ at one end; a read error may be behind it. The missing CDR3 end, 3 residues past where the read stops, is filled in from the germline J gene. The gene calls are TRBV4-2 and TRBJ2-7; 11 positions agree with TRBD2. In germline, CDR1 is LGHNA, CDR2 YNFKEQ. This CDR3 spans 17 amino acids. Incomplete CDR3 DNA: TGCGCCAGCAGCCACCCGGCCATAGCGGGAGGGCCCCACGAG. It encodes CASSHPAIAGGPHE. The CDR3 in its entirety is CASSHPAIAGGPHEQYF.

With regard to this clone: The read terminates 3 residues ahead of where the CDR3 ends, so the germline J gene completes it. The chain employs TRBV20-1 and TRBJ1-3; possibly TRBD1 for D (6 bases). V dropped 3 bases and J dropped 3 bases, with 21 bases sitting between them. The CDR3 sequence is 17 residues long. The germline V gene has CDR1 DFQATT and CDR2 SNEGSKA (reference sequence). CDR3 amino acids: CSASSTGLSFSGNTIYF. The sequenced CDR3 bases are TGCAGTGCTAGCTCGACAGGTTTGAGTTTTAGTGGAAACACC.

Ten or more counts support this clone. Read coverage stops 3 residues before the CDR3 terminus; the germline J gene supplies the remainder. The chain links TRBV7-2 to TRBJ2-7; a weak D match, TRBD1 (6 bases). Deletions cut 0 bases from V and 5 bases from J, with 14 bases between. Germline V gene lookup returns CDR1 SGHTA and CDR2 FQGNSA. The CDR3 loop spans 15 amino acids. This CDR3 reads CASSLAGYQGNEQYF. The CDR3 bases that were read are TGTGCCAGCAGCTTAGCAGGGTACCAGGGGAACGAG.

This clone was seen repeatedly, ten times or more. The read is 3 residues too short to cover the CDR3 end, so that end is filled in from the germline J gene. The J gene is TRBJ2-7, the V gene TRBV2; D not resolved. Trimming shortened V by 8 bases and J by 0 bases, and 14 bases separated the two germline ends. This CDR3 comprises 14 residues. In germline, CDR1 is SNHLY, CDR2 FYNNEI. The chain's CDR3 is CASSAERSSYEQYF. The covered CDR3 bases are TGTGCCAGCTCCGCGGAGAGGAGCTCCTACGAG.

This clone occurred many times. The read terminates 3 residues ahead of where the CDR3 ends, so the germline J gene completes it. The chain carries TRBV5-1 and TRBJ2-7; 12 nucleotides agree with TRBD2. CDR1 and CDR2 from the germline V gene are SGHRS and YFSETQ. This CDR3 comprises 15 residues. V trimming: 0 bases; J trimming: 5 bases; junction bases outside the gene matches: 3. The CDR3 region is CASSLVLAGGDEQYF. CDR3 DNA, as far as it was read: TGCGCCAGCAGCTTGGTTCTAGCGGGGGGGGACGAG.

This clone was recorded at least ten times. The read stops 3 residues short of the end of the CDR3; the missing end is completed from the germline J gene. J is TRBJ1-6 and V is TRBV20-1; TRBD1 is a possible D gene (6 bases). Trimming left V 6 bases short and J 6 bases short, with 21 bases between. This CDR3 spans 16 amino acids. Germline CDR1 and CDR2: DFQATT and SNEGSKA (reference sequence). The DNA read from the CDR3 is TGCAGTGCCCTCGGTGTCGCAGGGGAAGGTAATTCACCC. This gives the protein CSALGVAGEGNSP. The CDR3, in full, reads CSALGVAGEGNSPLHF.

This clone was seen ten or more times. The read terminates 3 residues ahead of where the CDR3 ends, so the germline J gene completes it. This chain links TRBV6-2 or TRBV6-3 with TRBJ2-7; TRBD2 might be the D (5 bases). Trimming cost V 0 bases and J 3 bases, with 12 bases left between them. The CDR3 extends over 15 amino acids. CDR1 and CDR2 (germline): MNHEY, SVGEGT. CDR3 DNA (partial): TGTGCCAGCAGTTACTCGAGCGGCTCCTACTACGAG. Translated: CASSYSSGSYYE. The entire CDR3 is CASSYSSGSYYEQYF.

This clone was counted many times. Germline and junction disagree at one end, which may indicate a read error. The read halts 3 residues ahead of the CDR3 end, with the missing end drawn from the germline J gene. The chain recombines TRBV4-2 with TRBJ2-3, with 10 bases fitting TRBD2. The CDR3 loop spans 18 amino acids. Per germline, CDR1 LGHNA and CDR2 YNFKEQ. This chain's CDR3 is CASSLDRFTSGNTDTQYF. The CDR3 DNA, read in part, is TGCGCCAGCAGCCTCGACCGATTTACTAGCGGGAACACAGATACG.

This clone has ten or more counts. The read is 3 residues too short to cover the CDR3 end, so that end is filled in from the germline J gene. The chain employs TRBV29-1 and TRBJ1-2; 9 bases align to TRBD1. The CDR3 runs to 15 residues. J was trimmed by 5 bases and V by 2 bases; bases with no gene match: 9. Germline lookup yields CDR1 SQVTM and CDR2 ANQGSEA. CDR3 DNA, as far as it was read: TGCAGCGTTGAAACAACGGGACAGGGTGGGTATGGC. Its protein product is CSVETTGQGGYG. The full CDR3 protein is CSVETTGQGGYGYTF.

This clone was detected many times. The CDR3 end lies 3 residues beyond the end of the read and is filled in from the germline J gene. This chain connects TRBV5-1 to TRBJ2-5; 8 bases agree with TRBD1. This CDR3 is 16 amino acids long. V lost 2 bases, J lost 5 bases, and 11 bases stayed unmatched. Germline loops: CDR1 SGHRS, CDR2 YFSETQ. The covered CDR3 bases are TGCGCCAGCAGCTTCGCCCCACCAGGGGGCGCGGAGACC. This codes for CASSFAPPGGAET. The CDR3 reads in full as CASSFAPPGGAETQYF. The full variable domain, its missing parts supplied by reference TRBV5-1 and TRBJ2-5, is KAGVTQTPRYLIKTRGQQVTLSCSPISGHRSVSWYQQTPGQGLQFLFEYFSETQRNKGNFPGRFSGRQFSNSRSEMNVSTLELGDSALYLCASSFAPPGGAETQYFGPGTRLLVL.

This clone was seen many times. The sequenced part of the CDR3 DNA is TGCAGTGCTAGAACAGGGGCGCTGGGC. It yields the protein CSARTGALG. The full CDR3 protein is CSARTGALGYTF. The genes are TRBV20-1 and TRBJ1-2; 7 bases match TRBD1. Coverage ceases 3 residues before the CDR3 finishes, and the germline J gene fills in the end. Germline V gene lookup returns CDR1 DFQATT and CDR2 SNEGSKA (reference sequence). The CDR3 is 12 residues long.

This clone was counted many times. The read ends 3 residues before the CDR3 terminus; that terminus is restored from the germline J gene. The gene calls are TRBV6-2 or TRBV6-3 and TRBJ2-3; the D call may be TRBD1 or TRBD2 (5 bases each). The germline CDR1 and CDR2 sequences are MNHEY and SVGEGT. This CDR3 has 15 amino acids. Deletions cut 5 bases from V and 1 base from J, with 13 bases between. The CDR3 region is CASSTRVGGTDTQYF. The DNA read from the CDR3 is TGTGCCAGCAGTACCAGGGTGGGAGGCACAGATACG.

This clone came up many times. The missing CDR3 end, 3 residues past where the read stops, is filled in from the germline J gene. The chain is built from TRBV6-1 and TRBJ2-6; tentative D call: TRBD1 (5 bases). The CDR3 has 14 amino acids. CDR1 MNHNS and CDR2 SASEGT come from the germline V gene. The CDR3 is CASSEGHGAAFLTF. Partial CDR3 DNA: TGTGCCAGCAGTGAGGGGCACGGCGCGGCCTTC.

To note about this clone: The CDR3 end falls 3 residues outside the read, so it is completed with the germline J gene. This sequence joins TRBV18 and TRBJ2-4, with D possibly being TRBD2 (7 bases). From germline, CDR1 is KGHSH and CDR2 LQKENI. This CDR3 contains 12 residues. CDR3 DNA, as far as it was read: TGTGCCAGCTCAACAGGGACTATGGGT. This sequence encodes CASSTGTMG. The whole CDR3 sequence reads CASSTGTMGQYF.

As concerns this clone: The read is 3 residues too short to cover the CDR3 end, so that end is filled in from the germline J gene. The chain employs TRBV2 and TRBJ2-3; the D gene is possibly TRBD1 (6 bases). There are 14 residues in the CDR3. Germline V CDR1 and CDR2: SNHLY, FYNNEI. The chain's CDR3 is CASGAWTVQETQYF. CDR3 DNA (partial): TGTGCCAGCGGAGCTTGGACAGTTCAAGAGACG.

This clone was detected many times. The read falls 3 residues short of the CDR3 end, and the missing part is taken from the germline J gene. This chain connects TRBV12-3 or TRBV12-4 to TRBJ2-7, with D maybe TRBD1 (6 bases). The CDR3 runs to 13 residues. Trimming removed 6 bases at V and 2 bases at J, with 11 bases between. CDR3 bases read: TGTGCCAGCAGGCCCACAGGGACCTACGAG. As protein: CASRPTGTYE. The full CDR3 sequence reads CASRPTGTYEQYF.

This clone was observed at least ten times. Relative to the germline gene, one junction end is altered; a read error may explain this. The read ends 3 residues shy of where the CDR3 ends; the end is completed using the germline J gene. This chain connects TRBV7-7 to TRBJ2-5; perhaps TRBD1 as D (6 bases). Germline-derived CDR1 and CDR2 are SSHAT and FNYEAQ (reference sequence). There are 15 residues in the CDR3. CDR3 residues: CASSSETGKQETQYF. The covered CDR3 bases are TGTGCTAGCAGCTCTGAGACAGGCAAGCAAGAGACC.

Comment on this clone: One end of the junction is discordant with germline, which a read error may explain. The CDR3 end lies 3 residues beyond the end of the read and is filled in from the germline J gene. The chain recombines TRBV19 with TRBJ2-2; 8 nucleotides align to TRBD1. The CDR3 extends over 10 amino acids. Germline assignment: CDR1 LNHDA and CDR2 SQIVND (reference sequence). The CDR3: CASIQGALFF. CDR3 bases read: TGTGCCAGTATTCAGGGGGCG.

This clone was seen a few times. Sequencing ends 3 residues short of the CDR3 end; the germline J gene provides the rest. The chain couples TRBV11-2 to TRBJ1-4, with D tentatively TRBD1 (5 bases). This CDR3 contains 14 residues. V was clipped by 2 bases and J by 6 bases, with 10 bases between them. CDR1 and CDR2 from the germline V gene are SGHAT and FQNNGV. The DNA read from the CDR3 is TGTGCCAGCAGCTTATCCGGGACTTATGAAAAA. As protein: CASSLSGTYEK. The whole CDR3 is CASSLSGTYEKLFF.

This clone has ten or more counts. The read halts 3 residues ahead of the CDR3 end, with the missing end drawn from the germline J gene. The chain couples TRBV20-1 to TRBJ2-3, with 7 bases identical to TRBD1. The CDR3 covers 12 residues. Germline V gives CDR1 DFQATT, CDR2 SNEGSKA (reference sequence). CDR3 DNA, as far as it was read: TGCAGTGCTAGAGACAGGGGGACGCCG. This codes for CSARDRGTP. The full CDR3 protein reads CSARDRGTPQYF.

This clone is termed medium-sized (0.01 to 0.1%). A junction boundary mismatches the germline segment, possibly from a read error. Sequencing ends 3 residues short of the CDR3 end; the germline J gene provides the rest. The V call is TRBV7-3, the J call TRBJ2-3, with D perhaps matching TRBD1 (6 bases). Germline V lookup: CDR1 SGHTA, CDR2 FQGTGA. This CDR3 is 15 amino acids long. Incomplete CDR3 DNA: TGTGCCAGCAGCCTAACAGGGTCTAGCACAGATACG. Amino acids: CASSLTGSSTDT. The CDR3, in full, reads CASSLTGSSTDTQYF.

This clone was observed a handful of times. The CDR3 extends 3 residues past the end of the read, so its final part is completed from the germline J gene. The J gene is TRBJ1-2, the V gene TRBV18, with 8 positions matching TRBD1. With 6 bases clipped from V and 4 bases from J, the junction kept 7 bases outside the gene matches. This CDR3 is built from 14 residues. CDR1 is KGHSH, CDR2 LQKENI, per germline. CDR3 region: CASSMGTGGYGYTF. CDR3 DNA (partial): TGTGCCAGCTCCATGGGCACAGGGGGCTATGGC.

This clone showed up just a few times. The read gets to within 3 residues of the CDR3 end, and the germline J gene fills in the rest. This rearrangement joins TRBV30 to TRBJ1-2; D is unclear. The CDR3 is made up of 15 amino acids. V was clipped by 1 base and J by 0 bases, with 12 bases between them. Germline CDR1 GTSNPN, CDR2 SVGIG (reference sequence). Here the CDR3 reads CAWSDGPGANYGYTF. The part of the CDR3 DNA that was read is TGTGCCTGGAGTGATGGGCCAGGAGCTAACTATGGC. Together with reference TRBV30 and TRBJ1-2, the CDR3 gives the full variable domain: SQTIHQWPATLVQPVGSPLSLECTVEGTSNPNLYWYRQAAGRGLQLLFYSVGIGQISSEVPQNLSASRPQDRQFILSSKKLLLSDSGFYLCAWSDGPGANYGYTFGSGTRLTVV.

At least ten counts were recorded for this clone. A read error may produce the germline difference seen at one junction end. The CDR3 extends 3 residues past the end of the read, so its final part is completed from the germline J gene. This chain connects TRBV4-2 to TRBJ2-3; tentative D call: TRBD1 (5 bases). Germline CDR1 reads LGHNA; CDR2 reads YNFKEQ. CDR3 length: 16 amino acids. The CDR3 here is CASSQDGQTSTDTQYF. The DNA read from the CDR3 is TGCGCCAGCAGCCAAGACGGACAAACTAGCACAGATACG.

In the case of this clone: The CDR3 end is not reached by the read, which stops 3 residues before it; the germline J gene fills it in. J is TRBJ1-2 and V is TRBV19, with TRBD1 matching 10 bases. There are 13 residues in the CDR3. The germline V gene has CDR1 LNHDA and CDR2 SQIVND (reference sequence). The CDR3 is CASSRDRGRGYTF. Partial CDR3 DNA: TGTGCCAGTAGCCGAGACAGGGGGCGAGGC.

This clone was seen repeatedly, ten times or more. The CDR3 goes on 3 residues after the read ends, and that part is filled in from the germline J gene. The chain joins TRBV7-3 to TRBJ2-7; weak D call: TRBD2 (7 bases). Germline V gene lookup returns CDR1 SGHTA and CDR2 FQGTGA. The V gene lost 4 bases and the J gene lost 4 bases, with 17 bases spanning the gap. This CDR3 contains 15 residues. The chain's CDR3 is CASSWAAGASYEQYF. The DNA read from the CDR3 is TGTGCCAGCAGCTGGGCGGCGGGGGCGAGTTACGAG.